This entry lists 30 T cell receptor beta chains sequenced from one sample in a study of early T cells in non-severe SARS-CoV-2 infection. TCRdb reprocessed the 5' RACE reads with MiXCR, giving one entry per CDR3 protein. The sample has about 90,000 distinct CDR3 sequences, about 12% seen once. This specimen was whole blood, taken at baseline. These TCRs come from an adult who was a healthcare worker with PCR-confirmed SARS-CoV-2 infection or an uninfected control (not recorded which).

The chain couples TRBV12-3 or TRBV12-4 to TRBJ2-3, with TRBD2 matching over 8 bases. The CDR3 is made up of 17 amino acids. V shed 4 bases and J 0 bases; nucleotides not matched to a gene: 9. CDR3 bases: TGTGCCAGCAGTTCCCCCGTAGCGGGGCGAAGCACAGATACGCAGTATTTT. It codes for CASSSPVAGRSTDTQYF.

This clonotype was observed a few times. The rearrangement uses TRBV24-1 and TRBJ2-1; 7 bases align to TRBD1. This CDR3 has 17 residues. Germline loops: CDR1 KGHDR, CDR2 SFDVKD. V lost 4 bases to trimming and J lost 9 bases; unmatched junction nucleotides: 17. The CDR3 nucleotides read TGTGCCACCAGTGACGTCGACAGGGAGACTCGAATAGGTGAGCAGTTCTTC. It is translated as CATSDVDRETRIGEQFF.

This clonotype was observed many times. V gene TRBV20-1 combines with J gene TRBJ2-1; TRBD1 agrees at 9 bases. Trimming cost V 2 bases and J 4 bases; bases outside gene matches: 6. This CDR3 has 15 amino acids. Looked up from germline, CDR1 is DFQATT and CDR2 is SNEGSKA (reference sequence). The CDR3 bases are TGCAGTGCTAGAATACCTGACAGGGGGTACAATGAGCAGTTCTTC. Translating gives CSARIPDRGYNEQFF.

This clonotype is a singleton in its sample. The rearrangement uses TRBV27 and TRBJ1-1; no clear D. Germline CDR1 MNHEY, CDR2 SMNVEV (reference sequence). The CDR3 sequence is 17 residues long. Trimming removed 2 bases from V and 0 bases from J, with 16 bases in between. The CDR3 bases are TGTGCCAGCAGTTTAAGGGTGGGTCAGATCATGAACACTGAAGCTTTCTTT. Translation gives CASSLRVGQIMNTEAFF.

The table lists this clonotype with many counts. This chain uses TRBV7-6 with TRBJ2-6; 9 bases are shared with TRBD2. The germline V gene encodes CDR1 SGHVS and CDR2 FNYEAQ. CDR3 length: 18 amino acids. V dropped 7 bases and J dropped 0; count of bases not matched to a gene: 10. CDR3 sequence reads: CASTPVTSGGSGANVLTF. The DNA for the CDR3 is TGTGCCAGCACACCGGTGACTAGCGGAGGCTCTGGGGCCAACGTCCTGACTTTC. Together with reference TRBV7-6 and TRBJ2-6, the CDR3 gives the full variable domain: GAGVSQSPRYKVTKRGQDVALRCDPISGHVSLYWYRQALGQGPEFLTYFNYEAQQDKSGLPNDRFSAERPEGSISTLTIQRTEQRDSAMYRCASTPVTSGGSGANVLTFGAGSRLTVL.

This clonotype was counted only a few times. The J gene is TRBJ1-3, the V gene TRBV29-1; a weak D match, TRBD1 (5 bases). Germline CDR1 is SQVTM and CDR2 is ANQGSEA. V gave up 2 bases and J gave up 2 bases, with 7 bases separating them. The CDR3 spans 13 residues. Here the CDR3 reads CSVERGPGNTIYF. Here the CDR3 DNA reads TGCAGCGTTGAACGGGGACCTGGAAACACCATATATTTT.

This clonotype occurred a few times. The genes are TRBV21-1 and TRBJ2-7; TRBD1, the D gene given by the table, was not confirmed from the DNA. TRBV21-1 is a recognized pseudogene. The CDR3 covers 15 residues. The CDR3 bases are TGTGCCAGCAGCAAACTATCCCAGGGCTTAGACGAGCAGTACTTC. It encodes CASSKLSQGLDEQYF.

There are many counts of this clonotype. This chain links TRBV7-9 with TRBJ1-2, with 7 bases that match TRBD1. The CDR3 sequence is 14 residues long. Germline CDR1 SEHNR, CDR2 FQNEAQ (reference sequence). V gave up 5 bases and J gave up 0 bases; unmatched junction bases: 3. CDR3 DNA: TGTGCCAGCAGCCCAGGGGGAGCTAACTATGGCTACACCTTC. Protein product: CASSPGGANYGYTF.

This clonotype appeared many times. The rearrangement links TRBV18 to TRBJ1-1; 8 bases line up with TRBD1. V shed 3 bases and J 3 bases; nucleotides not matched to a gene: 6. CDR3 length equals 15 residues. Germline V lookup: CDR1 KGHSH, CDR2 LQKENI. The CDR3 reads CASSPRQGLDTEAFF. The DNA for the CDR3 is TGTGCCAGCTCACCCCGACAGGGGTTGGACACTGAAGCTTTCTTT.

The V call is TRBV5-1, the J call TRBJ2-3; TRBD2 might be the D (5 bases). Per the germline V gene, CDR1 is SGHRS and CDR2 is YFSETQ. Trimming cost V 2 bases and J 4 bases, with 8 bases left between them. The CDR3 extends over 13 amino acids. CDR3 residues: CASSFERADTQYF. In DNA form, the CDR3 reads TGCGCCAGCAGCTTTGAGAGGGCAGATACGCAGTATTTT.

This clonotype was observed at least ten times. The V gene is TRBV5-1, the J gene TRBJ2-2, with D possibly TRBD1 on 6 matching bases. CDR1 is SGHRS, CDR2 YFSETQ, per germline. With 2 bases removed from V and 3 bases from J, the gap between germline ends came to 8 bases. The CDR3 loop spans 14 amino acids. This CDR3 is CASSLQGYTGELFF. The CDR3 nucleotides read TGCGCCAGCAGCTTACAGGGATACACCGGGGAGCTGTTTTTT.

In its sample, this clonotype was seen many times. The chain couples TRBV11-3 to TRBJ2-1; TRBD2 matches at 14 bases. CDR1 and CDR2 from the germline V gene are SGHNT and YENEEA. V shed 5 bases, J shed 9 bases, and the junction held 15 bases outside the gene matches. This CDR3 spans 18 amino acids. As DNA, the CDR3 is TGTGCCAGCAGCCCCCTAACCGGGACTAGCGGGAGAGGCAGTGAGCAGTTCTTC. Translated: CASSPLTGTSGRGSEQFF.

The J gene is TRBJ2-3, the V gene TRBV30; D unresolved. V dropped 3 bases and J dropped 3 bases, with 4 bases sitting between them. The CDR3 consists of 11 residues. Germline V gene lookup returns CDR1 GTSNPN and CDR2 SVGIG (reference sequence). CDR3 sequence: CAWRRTDTQYF. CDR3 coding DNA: TGTGCCTGGAGGCGAACAGATACGCAGTATTTT.

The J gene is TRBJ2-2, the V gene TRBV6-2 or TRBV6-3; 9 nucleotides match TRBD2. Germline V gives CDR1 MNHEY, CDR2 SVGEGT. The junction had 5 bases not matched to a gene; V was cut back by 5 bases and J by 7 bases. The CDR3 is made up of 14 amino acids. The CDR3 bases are TGTGCCAGCAGTATAGCGGGAGAATTCGGGGAGCTGTTTTTT. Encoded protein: CASSIAGEFGELFF.

CDR3 nucleotide sequence: TGTGCCAGTGGCCGCCCACAGACGAACACCGGGGAGCTGTTTTTT. Translation: CASGRPQTNTGELFF. The gene calls are TRBV19 and TRBJ2-2, with D unresolved. V lost 8 bases and J 0 bases, leaving 13 bases between the germline ends. The CDR3 is 15 residues long. The germline V gene has CDR1 LNHDA and CDR2 SQIVND (reference sequence).

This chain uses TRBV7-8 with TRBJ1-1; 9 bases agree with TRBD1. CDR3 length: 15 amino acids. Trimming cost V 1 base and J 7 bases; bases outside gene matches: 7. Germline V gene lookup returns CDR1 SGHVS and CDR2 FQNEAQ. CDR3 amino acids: CASSLGDRDYNEAFF. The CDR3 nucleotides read TGTGCCAGCAGCTTAGGGGACAGGGACTATAATGAAGCTTTCTTT.

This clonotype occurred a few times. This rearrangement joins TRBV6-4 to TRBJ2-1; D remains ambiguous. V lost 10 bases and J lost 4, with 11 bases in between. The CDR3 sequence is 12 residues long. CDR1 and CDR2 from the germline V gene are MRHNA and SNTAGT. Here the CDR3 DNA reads TGTGCCAACCCGCCCTCATACAATGAGCAGTTCTTC. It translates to CANPPSYNEQFF.

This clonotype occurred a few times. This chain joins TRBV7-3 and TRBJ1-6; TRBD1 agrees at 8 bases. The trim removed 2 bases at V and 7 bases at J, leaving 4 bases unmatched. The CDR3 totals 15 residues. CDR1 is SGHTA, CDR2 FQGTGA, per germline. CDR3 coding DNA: TGTGCCAGCAGCTTAGACAACAGGGGGAATTCACCCCTCCACTTT. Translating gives CASSLDNRGNSPLHF.

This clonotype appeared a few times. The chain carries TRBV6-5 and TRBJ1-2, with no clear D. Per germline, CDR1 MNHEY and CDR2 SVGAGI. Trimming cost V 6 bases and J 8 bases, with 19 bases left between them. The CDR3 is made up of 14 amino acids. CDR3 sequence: CASSPAVESGGYTF. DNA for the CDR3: TGTGCCAGCAGCCCCGCGGTGGAGTCTGGGGGCTACACCTTC.

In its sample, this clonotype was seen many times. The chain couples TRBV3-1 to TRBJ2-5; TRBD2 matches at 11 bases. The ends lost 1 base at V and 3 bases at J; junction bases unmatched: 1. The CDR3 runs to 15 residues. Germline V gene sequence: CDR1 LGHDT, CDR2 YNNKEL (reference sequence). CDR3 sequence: CASSQGLAGKETQYF. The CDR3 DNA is TGTGCCAGCAGCCAAGGACTAGCGGGAAAAGAGACCCAGTACTTC.

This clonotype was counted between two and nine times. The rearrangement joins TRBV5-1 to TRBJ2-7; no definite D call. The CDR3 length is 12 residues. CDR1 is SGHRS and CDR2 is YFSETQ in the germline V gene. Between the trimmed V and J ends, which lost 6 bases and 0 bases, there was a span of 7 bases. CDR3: CASTSFSYEQYF. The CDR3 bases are TGCGCCAGCACGTCCTTCTCCTACGAGCAGTACTTC. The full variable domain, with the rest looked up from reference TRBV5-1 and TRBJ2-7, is KAGVTQTPRYLIKTRGQQVTLSCSPISGHRSVSWYQQTPGQGLQFLFEYFSETQRNKGNFPGRFSGRQFSNSRSEMNVSTLELGDSALYLCASTSFSYEQYFGPGTRLTVT.

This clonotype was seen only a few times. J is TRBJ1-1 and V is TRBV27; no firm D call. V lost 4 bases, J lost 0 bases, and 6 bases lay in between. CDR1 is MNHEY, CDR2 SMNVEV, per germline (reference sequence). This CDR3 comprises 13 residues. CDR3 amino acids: CASSWSVNTEAFF. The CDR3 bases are TGTGCCAGCAGTTGGAGCGTGAACACTGAAGCTTTCTTT.

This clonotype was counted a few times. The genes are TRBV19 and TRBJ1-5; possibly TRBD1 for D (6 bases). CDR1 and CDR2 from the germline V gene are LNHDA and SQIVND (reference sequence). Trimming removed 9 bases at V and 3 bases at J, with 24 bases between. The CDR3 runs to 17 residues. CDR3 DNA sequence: TGTGCCAGGACCAAGGACAGCGAGTTGATAGACAATCAGCCCCAGCATTTT. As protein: CARTKDSELIDNQPQHF.

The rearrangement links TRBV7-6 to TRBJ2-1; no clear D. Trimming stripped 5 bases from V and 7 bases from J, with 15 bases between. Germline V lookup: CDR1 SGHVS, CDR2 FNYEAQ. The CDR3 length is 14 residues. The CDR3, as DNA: TGTGCCAGCAGCCCTGATGGCTACCCGAATGAGCAGTTCTTC. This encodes CASSPDGYPNEQFF.

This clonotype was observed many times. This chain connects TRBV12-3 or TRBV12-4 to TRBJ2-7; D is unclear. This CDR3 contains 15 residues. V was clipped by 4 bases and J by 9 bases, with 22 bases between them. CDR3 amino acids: CASSSALGLGIWQYF. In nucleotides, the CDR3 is TGTGCCAGCAGTTCGGCCCTCGGGCTGGGGATATGGCAGTACTTC.

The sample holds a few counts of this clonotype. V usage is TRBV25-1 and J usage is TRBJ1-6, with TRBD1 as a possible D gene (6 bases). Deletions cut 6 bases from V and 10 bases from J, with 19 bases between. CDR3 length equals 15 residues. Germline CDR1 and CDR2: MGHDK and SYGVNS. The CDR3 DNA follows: TGTGCCAGCAGAGCACCGGGACACCTTGGCTCACCCCTCCACTTT. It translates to CASRAPGHLGSPLHF.

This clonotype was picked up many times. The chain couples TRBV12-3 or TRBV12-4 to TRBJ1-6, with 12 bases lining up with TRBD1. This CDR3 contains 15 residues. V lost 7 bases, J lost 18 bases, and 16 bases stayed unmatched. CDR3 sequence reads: CASNLGLGTGGASHF. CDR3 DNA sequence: TGTGCCAGCAACCTGGGCCTCGGGACAGGGGGCGCGAGCCACTTT.

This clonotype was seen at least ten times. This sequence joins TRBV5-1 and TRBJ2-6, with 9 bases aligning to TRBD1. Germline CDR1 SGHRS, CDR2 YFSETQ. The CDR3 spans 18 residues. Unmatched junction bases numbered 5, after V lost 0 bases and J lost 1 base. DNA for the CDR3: TGCGCCAGCAGCTTGGCTAGACAGGGGGAATCTGGGGCCAACGTCCTGACTTTC. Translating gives CASSLARQGESGANVLTF.

The CDR3 sequence is CASSPDRSRYEQYF. The CDR3 DNA is TGTGCCAGCTCACCGGATAGGAGCCGCTACGAGCAGTACTTC. The chain combines TRBV18 with TRBJ2-7, with no clear D. CDR1 and CDR2 (germline): KGHSH, LQKENI. The CDR3 runs to 14 residues. V lost 3 bases, J lost 3 bases, and 12 bases lay in between.

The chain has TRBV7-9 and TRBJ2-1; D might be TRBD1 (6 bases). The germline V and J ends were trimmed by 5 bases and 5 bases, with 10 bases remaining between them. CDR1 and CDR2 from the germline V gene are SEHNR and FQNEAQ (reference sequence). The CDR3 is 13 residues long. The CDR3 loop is CASSKTGNNEQFF. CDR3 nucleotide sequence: TGTGCCAGCAGCAAAACAGGGAACAATGAGCAGTTCTTC.